These 16 T cell receptor beta chains were sequenced from one sample in a study of T cell responses to AZD1222 COVID-19 vaccine. Clones were sequenced by immunoSEQ multiplex PCR, and TCRdb holds only the in-frame ones, with some missing. The sample lists approximately 190,000 clones, just over 90% occurring once. The material was peripheral blood, obtained on day 0 of AZD1222 vaccination. Receptor source: an adult in good health.

The chain uses TRBV5-1 and TRBJ1-2; D not certain. This CDR3 has 13 amino acids. The ends were cut back, 0 bases at V and 0 bases at J, with 3 bases in the middle. Germline CDR1 and CDR2: SGHRS and YFSETQ. In DNA, the CDR3 is TGCGCCAGCAGCTTGGCTCCTAACTATGGCTACACCTTC. Protein: CASSLAPNYGYTF. The full variable domain, in which reference TRBV5-1 and TRBJ1-2 provide the parts outside the CDR3, is KAGVTQTPRYLIKTRGQQVTLSCSPISGHRSVSWYQQTPGQGLQFLFEYFSETQRNKGNFPGRFSGRQFSNSRSEMNVSTLELGDSALYLCASSLAPNYGYTFGSGTRLTVV.

The chain has TRBV5-4 and TRBJ2-7; D may be TRBD2 (7 bases). This CDR3 has 16 amino acids. Trimming left V 4 bases short and J 0 bases short, with 17 bases between. CDR1 SGHNT and CDR2 YYREEE come from the germline V gene (reference sequence). The CDR3 DNA follows: TGTGCCAGCAGCCCCGGGGGGCGGTCGTTCTCCTACGAGCAGTACTTC. It is translated as CASSPGGRSFSYEQYF.

The V call is TRBV25-1, the J call TRBJ1-6, with TRBD1 identical over 7 bases. CDR1 MGHDK and CDR2 SYGVNS come from the germline V gene. The CDR3 contains 15 residues. J was trimmed by 7 bases and V by 4 bases; bases with no gene match: 7. CDR3 in amino acids: CASSGPGTANSPLHF. The CDR3 DNA reads as TGTGCCAGCAGTGGACCGGGGACAGCGAATTCACCCCTCCACTTT.

This clone was detected a few times. The J gene is TRBJ1-2, the V gene TRBV19; maybe TRBD1 (5 bases). The CDR3 is made up of 16 amino acids. Trimming removed 1 base at V and 7 bases at J, with 19 bases between. Germline V gives CDR1 LNHDA, CDR2 SQIVND (reference sequence). As DNA, the CDR3 is TGTGCCAGTAGTATAGGTGGACACCCCGGGAGAGGTGGCTACACCTTC. Its protein product is CASSIGGHPGRGGYTF.

This chain uses TRBV6-6 with TRBJ1-4; no clear D. V was cut by 4 bases and J by 8 bases, with 8 bases left in between. This CDR3 comprises 12 residues. CDR1 and CDR2 (germline): MNHNY, SVGAGI (reference sequence). CDR3 loop: CASSSRAEKLFF. CDR3 sequence (DNA): TGTGCCAGCAGTTCTAGGGCCGAAAAACTGTTTTTT.

CDR3 region: CASSESSRTDTQYF. DNA of the CDR3: TGTGCCAGCAGTGAAAGCAGTCGCACAGATACGCAGTATTTT. The chain recombines TRBV2 with TRBJ2-3; D remains ambiguous. Germline V lookup: CDR1 SNHLY, CDR2 FYNNEI. V was trimmed by 2 bases and J by 1 base, leaving 7 bases between them. CDR3 size: 14 residues.

The gene calls are TRBV14 and TRBJ1-6; D call uncertain. Germline values: CDR1 SGHDN, CDR2 FVKESK. The V and J ends lost 2 bases and 8 bases respectively, with 4 bases between them. CDR3 length: 12 residues. CDR3 region: CASSQWDSPLHF. The CDR3 DNA reads as TGTGCCAGCAGCCAATGGGATTCACCCCTCCACTTT.

The V and J genes are TRBV4-3 and TRBJ2-5; D is possibly TRBD2 (6 bases). The CDR3 spans 15 residues. CDR1 is LGHNA and CDR2 is YSLEER in the germline V gene. The V gene lost 0 bases and the J gene lost 2 bases, with 10 bases spanning the gap. For the CDR3, the DNA is TGCGCCAGCAGCCAAGATGGGACTTCACAAGAGACCCAGTACTTC. Its protein is CASSQDGTSQETQYF.

The rearrangement links TRBV25-1 to TRBJ2-5; 8 positions match TRBD1. V gave up 1 base and J gave up 5 bases; unmatched junction bases: 6. The CDR3 totals 15 residues. Germline-derived CDR1 and CDR2 are MGHDK and SYGVNS. CDR3 DNA: TGTGCCAGCAGTGAATTGGACAGGGACCGGGAGACCCAGTACTTC. Protein product: CASSELDRDRETQYF.

The chain employs TRBV19 and TRBJ1-2, with D maybe TRBD1 (5 bases). Between the trimmed V and J ends, which lost 3 bases and 4 bases, there was a span of 15 bases. There are 15 residues in the CDR3. Germline assignment: CDR1 LNHDA and CDR2 SQIVND (reference sequence). CDR3 amino acids: CASSMQGLVAYGYTF. CDR3 sequence (DNA): TGTGCCAGTAGTATGCAGGGTTTGGTCGCCTATGGCTACACCTTC. The full variable domain, completed using reference TRBV19 and TRBJ1-2, is DGGITQSPKYLFRKEGQNVTLSCEQNLNHDAMYWYRQDPGQGLRLIYYSQIVNDFQKGDIAEGYSVSREKKESFPLTVTSAQKNPTAFYLCASSMQGLVAYGYTFGSGTRLTVV.

This CDR3 is CASSPRESHEQYF. CDR3 DNA: TGTGCCAGCTCACCACGCGAATCCCACGAGCAGTACTTC. V gene TRBV18 combines with J gene TRBJ2-7, with D hard to call. Germline loops: CDR1 KGHSH, CDR2 LQKENI. The CDR3 runs to 13 residues. Trimming removed 1 base from V and 5 bases from J, with 9 bases in between.

V usage is TRBV18 and J usage is TRBJ2-7; a weak D match, TRBD2 (6 bases). V lost 2 bases and J 2 bases, leaving 16 bases between the germline ends. The CDR3 runs to 16 residues. Per the germline V gene, CDR1 is KGHSH and CDR2 is LQKENI. The CDR3 DNA sequence: TGTGCCAGCTCACCAAAGAGTAGGGGAGGCACCTACGAGCAGTACTTC. Protein sequence: CASSPKSRGGTYEQYF.

The chain combines TRBV7-8 with TRBJ1-1; D remains unclear. Germline V CDR1 and CDR2: SGHVS, FQNEAQ. The CDR3 has 14 amino acids. V was trimmed by 5 bases and J by 4 bases, leaving 14 bases between them. The CDR3 protein is CASSPKQLLTEAFF. CDR3 sequence (DNA): TGTGCCAGCAGCCCCAAACAGTTACTCACTGAAGCTTTCTTT. Complete variable domain (other parts from reference TRBV7-8 and TRBJ1-1): GAGVSQSPRYKVAKRGQDVALRCDPISGHVSLFWYQQALGQGPEFLTYFQNEAQLDKSGLPSDRFFAERPEGSVSTLKIQRTQQEDSAVYLCASSPKQLLTEAFFGQGTRLTVV.

This sequence joins TRBV18 and TRBJ1-1; D remains unclear. The V end was cut by 2 bases, the J end by 0 bases, with 4 bases between. The CDR3 spans 13 residues. Per germline, CDR1 KGHSH and CDR2 LQKENI. The CDR3 loop is CASSPGMNTEAFF. The CDR3 DNA reads as TGTGCCAGCTCACCAGGCATGAACACTGAAGCTTTCTTT. Supplemented by reference TRBV18 and TRBJ1-1, the full variable domain reads NAGVMQNPRHLVRRRGQEARLRCSPMKGHSHVYWYRQLPEEGLKFMVYLQKENIIDESGMPKERFSAEFPKEGPSILRIQQVVRGDSAAYFCASSPGMNTEAFFGQGTRLTVV.

The J gene is TRBJ1-5, the V gene TRBV9, with D unresolved. This CDR3 has 15 residues. Trimming stripped 0 bases from V and 6 bases from J, with 13 bases between. Germline CDR1 SGDLS, CDR2 YYNGEE. The CDR3, as DNA: TGTGCCAGCAGCGTAGTACCCTACGGGATTCAGCCCCAGCATTTT. Translating gives CASSVVPYGIQPQHF.

This clone was counted ten times or more. DNA of the CDR3: TGTGCCAGTAGGGTAGCGGGGGATACGCAGTATTTT. Its translation is CASRVAGDTQYF. The chain employs TRBV19 and TRBJ2-3; 8 bases are a match to TRBD2. The CDR3 is made up of 12 amino acids. Germline V lookup: CDR1 LNHDA, CDR2 SQIVND (reference sequence). Trimming took 6 bases from V and 6 from J; bases not matched to a gene: 2.